Each of the 7 T cell receptor beta chains below was sequenced from the same sample in a study of shared clonotypes between healthy human individuals. The protocol was immunoSEQ multiplex PCR, while the TCRdb copy is restricted to in-frame clones and leaves out a portion. This repertoire shows hundreds of thousands of clones, approximately 73% found once; its top ten account for around 2%. Sequencing input: memory CD4+ T cells sorted from blood. Regarding subset: CD45RA-negative fraction. The receptors stem from a woman younger than 45 in good health.

This clone was found a few times. Additional DNA sequences in this sample encode the identical CDR3. The J gene is TRBJ1-5, the V gene TRBV6-1; 8 nucleotides agree with TRBD1. The ends lost 4 bases at V and 2 bases at J; junction bases unmatched: 4. This CDR3 is built from 15 residues. Germline V CDR1 and CDR2: MNHNS, SASEGT. In DNA form, the CDR3 reads TGTGCCAGCAGTGCAGGGGGCTCCGGCAATCAGCCCCAGCATTTT. Translating gives CASSAGGSGNQPQHF.

The CDR3 bases are TGCAGTGCATCCTACGGAAACGGCTACACCTTC. Its protein is CSASYGNGYTF. J is TRBJ1-2 and V is TRBV20-1, with D unresolved. With 6 bases removed from V and 8 bases from J, the gap between germline ends came to 13 bases. This CDR3 is built from 11 residues. Per germline, CDR1 DFQATT and CDR2 SNEGSKA (reference sequence).

The CDR3 loop is CASGRPEKLFF. DNA of the CDR3: TGTGCCAGCGGACGGCCAGAAAAACTGTTTTTT. V is TRBV6-5 and J is TRBJ1-4, with D uncertain. CDR3 length equals 11 residues. CDR1 is MNHEY, CDR2 SVGAGI, per germline. V was trimmed by 8 bases and J by 8 bases, leaving 9 bases between them.

The chain joins TRBV6-1 to TRBJ1-1; D may be TRBD1 (5 bases). This CDR3 has 11 amino acids. V gave up 10 bases and J gave up 2 bases, with 8 bases separating them. The V gene's germline CDR1 is MNHNS and CDR2 SASEGT. The CDR3 nucleotides read TGTGCCACCCGGGACAACACTGAAGCTTTCTTT. Translated, it gives CATRDNTEAFF.

This chain joins TRBV5-8 and TRBJ1-2; 12 bases map to TRBD1. The CDR3 is made up of 18 amino acids. The V and J ends lost 6 bases and 4 bases, in that order; junction bases with no gene match: 16. Germline V gene data show CDR1 as SGHTS and CDR2 as YDEGEE. The DNA for the CDR3 is TGTGCCAGCACCCTCACCGGGACAGGGGGCCTAATGGGCTATGGCTACACCTTC. Residues: CASTLTGTGGLMGYGYTF.

The rearrangement uses TRBV14 and TRBJ2-7, with D hard to call. V lost 1 base and J 2 bases, leaving 12 bases between the germline ends. The germline V gene encodes CDR1 SGHDN and CDR2 FVKESK. CDR3 length: 15 residues. The CDR3 sequence: CASSQGRPPTYEQYF. The CDR3 DNA reads as TGTGCCAGCAGCCAAGGACGGCCGCCTACCTACGAGCAGTACTTC.

The V call is TRBV20-1, the J call TRBJ2-1, with unresolved D. The length of the CDR3 is 10 residues. Trimming left V 2 bases short and J 7 bases short, with 3 bases between. CDR1 is DFQATT, CDR2 SNEGSKA, per germline (reference sequence). In DNA, the CDR3 is TGCAGTGCTAGAACGAATGAGCAGTTCTTC. This encodes CSARTNEQFF.